This entry describes one T cell receptor (beta chain). Antigen specificity is unknown. The source of the sample is a study of shared clonotypes between healthy human individuals. Only in-frame clones appear in the TCRdb table, and some are missing; sequencing was by immunoSEQ multiplex PCR. This table holds some 2.1 million clones, about 93% found once. Study-level findings and limits: Clonotypes that were shared across a few donors made up roughly 5% of naive CD4 clonotypes.

The CDR3 totals 12 residues. CDR1 and CDR2 (germline): SGHDT, YYEEEE. V lost 3 bases to trimming and J lost 9 bases, with 12 bases between them. Naive CD8 cells lacked CD45RO, underwent positive selection for CCR7 and left out terminally differentiated effector memory CD45RA+ cells. The chain is built from TRBV5-6 and TRBJ1-1, with D unclear. The sequencing input was naive CD8+ T cells from PBMCs. This TCR derives from a man in his late teens or twenties in good health. Some clones in this sample may be carry-over from other donors' samples. The CDR3 DNA follows: TGTGCCAGCAGCTATAGGGCGGGGAAAGCTTTCTTT. It yields the protein CASSYRAGKAFF.